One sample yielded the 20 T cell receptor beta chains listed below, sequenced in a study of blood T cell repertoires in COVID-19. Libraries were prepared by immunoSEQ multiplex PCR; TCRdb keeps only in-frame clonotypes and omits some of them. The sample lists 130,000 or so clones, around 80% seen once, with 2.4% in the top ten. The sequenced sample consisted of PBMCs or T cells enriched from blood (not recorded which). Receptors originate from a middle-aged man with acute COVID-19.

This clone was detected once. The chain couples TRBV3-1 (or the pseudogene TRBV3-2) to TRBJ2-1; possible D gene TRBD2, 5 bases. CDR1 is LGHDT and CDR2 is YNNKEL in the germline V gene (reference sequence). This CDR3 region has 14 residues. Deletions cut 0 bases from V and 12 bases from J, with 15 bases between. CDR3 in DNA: TGTGCCAGCAGCCAAGATAATGCGGGCCCCAGGCAGTTCTTC. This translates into CASSQDNAGPRQFF.

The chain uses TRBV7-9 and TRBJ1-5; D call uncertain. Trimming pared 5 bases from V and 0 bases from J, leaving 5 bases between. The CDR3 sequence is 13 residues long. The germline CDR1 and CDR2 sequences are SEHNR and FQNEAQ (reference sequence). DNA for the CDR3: TGTGCCAGCAGCCCAGGTAGCAATCAGCCCCAGCATTTT. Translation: CASSPGSNQPQHF. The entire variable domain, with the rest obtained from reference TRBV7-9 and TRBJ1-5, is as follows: DTGVSQNPRHKITKRGQNVTFRCDPISEHNRLYWYRQTLGQGPEFLTYFQNEAQLEKSRLLSDRFSAERPKGSFSTLEIQRTEQGDSAMYLCASSPGSNQPQHFGDGTRLSIL.

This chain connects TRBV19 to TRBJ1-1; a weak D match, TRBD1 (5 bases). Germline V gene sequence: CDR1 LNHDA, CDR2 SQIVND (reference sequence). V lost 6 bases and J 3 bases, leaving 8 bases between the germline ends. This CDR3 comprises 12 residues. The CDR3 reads CASRGRDTEAFF. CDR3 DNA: TGTGCCAGTAGGGGGCGCGACACTGAAGCTTTCTTT.

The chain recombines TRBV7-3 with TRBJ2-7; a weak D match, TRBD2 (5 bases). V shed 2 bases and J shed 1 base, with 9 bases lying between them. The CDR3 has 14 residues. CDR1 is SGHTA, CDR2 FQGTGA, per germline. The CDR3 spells CASSLSRDSYEQYF. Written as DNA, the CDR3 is TGTGCCAGCAGCTTATCTCGGGATTCCTACGAGCAGTACTTC.

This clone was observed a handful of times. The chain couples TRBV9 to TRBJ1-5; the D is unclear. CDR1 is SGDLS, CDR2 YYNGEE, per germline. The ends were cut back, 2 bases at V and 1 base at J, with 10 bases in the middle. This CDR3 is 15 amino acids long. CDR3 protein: CASSVVGGSNQPQHF. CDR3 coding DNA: TGTGCCAGCAGCGTGGTAGGAGGGAGCAATCAGCCCCAGCATTTT.

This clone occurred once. For the CDR3, the DNA is TGTGCCACCAGCAGAGATTATGGGGCAAGCGCCGTTTTTAACTATGGCTACACCTTC. Amino acids: CATSRDYGASAVFNYGYTF. V usage is TRBV15 and J usage is TRBJ1-2; possible D gene TRBD1, 5 bases. CDR1 LNHNV and CDR2 YYDKDF come from the germline V gene (reference sequence). There are 19 residues in the CDR3. V was pared by 0 bases and J by 1 base, with 21 bases between.

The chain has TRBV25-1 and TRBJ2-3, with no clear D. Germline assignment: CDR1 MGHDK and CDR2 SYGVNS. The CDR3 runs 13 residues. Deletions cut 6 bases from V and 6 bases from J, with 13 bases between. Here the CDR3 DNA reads TGTGCCAGCAGCGATCCTGGAGTGGATACGCAGTATTTT. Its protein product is CASSDPGVDTQYF.

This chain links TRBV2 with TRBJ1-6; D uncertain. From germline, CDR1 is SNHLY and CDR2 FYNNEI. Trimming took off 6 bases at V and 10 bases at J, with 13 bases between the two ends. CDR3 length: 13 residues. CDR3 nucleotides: TGTGCCAGCAGAAACGGGGTTGGATCACCCCTCCACTTT. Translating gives CASRNGVGSPLHF.

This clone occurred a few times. CDR3 amino acids: CASSPSSGSYNEQFF. The CDR3, as DNA: TGTGCCAGCAGCCCTTCTAGCGGGAGCTACAATGAGCAGTTCTTC. The chain carries TRBV7-6 and TRBJ2-1, with 10 positions matching TRBD2. The CDR3 is made up of 15 amino acids. In germline, CDR1 is SGHVS, CDR2 FNYEAQ. With 5 bases clipped from V and 3 bases from J, the junction kept 4 bases outside the gene matches.

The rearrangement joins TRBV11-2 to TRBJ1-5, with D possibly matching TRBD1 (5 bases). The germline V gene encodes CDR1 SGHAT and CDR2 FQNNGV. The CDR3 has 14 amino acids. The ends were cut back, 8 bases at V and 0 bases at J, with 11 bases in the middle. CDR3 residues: CASATGFSNQPQHF. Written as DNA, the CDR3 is TGTGCCAGCGCCACAGGTTTTAGCAATCAGCCCCAGCATTTT.

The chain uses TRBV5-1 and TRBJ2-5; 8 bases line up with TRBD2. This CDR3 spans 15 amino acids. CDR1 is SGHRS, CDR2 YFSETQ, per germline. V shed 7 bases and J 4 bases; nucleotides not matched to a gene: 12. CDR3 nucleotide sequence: TGCGCCAGCCAACCGGGACTAGAATCTGCAGAGACCCAGTACTTC. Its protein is CASQPGLESAETQYF.

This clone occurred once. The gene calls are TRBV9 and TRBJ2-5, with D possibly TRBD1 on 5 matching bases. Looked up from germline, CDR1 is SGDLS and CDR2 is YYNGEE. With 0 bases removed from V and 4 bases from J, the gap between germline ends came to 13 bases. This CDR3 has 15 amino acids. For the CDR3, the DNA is TGTGCCAGCAGCGTAGGGTGGGTAAGGGGAGAGACCCAGTACTTC. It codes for CASSVGWVRGETQYF.

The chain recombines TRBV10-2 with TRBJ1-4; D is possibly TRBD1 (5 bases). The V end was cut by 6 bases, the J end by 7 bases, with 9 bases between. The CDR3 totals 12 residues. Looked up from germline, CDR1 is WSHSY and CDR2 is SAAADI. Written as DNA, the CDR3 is TGCGCCAGCAGCCAGGGTTCTGAAAAACTGTTTTTT. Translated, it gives CASSQGSEKLFF.

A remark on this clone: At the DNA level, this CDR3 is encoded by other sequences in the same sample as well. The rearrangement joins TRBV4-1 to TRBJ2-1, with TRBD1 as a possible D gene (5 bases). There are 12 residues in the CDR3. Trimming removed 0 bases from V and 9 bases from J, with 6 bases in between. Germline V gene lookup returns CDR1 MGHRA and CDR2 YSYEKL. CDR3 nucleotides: TGCGCCAGCAGCCAAGAAAGGGGTGAGCAGTTCTTC. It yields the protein CASSQERGEQFF.

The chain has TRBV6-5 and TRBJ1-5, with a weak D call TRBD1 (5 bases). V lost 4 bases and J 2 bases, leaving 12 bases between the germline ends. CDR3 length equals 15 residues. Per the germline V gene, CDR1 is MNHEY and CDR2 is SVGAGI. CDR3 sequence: CASSSTGAGNQPQHF. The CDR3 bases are TGTGCCAGCAGTTCAACTGGGGCAGGCAATCAGCCCCAGCATTTT.

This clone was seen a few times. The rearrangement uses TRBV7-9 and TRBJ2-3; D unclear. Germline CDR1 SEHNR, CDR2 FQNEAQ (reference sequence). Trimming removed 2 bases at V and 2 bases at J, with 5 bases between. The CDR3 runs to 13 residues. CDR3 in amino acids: CASSLPNTDTQYF. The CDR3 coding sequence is TGTGCCAGCAGCTTACCCAACACAGATACGCAGTATTTT. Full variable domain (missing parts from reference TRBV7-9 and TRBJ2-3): DTGVSQNPRHKITKRGQNVTFRCDPISEHNRLYWYRQTLGQGPEFLTYFQNEAQLEKSRLLSDRFSAERPKGSFSTLEIQRTEQGDSAMYLCASSLPNTDTQYFGPGTRLTVL.

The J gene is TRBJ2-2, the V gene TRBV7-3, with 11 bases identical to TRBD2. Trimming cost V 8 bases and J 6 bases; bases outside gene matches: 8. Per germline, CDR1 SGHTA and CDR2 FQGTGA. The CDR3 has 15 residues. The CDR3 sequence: CASGLAGGPSGELFF. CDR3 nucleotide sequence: TGTGCCAGCGGATTAGCGGGAGGGCCTTCCGGGGAGCTGTTTTTT.

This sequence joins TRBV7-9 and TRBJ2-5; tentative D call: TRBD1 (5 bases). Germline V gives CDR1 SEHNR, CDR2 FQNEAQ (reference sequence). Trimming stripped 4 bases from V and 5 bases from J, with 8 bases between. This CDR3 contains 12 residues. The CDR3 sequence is CASSSSGETQYF. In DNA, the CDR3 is TGTGCCAGCAGCTCCTCAGGGGAGACCCAGTACTTC.

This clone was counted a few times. Written as DNA, the CDR3 is TGTGCCAGCAGTACGGGACAGAACTATGGCTACACCTTC. Its protein is CASSTGQNYGYTF. The chain couples TRBV6-5 to TRBJ1-2, with 7 nucleotides matching TRBD1. The germline CDR1 and CDR2 sequences are MNHEY and SVGAGI. The CDR3 is 13 amino acids. Trimming at V came to 5 bases and at J to 2 bases, leaving 2 bases not matched to a gene.

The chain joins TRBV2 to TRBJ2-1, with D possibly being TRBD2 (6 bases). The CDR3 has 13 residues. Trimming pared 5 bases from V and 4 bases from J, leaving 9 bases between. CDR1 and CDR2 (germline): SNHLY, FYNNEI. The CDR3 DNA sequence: TGTGCCAGCAGTTCCGCGGGGTACAATGAGCAGTTCTTC. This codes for CASSSAGYNEQFF.